Below are 9 T cell receptor beta chains sequenced from a single sample in a study of blood T cell repertoires in COVID-19. Repertoires were generated with immunoSEQ multiplex PCR, while TCRdb's copy carries only in-frame clones and drops some. Of 43,000 or so clones in the sample, roughly 86% were seen once. The sequenced material came from peripheral blood. The receptors were sampled from a man aged 55 to 70 with active COVID-19.

This sequence joins TRBV19 and TRBJ2-1, with 8 positions matching TRBD2. Germline-derived CDR1 and CDR2 are LNHDA and SQIVND (reference sequence). Trimming took 9 bases from V and 8 from J; bases not matched to a gene: 3. The CDR3 has 11 residues. CDR3 in DNA: TGTGCCAGGACGGGGGGGGATGAGCAGTTCTTC. Amino acids: CARTGGDEQFF. Full variable domain (rest looked up from reference TRBV19 and TRBJ2-1): DGGITQSPKYLFRKEGQNVTLSCEQNLNHDAMYWYRQDPGQGLRLIYYSQIVNDFQKGDIAEGYSVSREKKESFPLTVTSAQKNPTAFYLCARTGGDEQFFGPGTRLTVL.

A few counts support this clone. This specimen includes other DNA sequences encoding the same CDR3. The rearrangement uses TRBV5-1 and TRBJ1-3; 7 bases line up with TRBD1. V was clipped by 4 bases and J by 4 bases; unmatched bases: 11. Germline CDR1 reads SGHRS; CDR2 reads YFSETQ. The CDR3 runs 16 residues. The DNA for the CDR3 is TGCGCCAGCAGCCCCGACCCCGGGACAGCAGGAAACACCATATATTTT. Its translation: CASSPDPGTAGNTIYF.

This rearrangement joins TRBV10-3 to TRBJ2-1, with TRBD2 identical over 10 bases. This CDR3 has 12 residues. Germline V gene data show CDR1 as ENHRY and CDR2 as SYGVKD. V lost 5 bases to trimming and J lost 9 bases; unmatched junction nucleotides: 1. The CDR3 DNA is TGTGCCATCAGTCCTAGCGGGAGTGAGCAGTTCTTC. It encodes CAISPSGSEQFF.

The chain is built from TRBV18 and TRBJ2-7; the match to TRBD2 covers 9 bases. After removal of 3 bases from V and 3 bases from J, the junction contained 3 bases not matched to a gene. Germline V lookup: CDR1 KGHSH, CDR2 LQKENI. The CDR3 has 14 residues. CDR3 nucleotide sequence: TGTGCCAGCTCACCTGTGACTAGCGGCTACGAGCAGTACTTC. Its translation: CASSPVTSGYEQYF.

The rearrangement links TRBV6-5 to TRBJ1-5; no clear D. CDR3 length: 15 residues. CDR1 is MNHEY and CDR2 is SVGAGI in the germline V gene. Deletions cut 5 bases from V and 7 bases from J, with 18 bases between. The CDR3 DNA is TGTGCCAGCAGTAGAGACGCACGGTCGGGACAGCCCCAGCATTTT. Translated, it gives CASSRDARSGQPQHF.

There are a few counts of this clone. This chain links TRBV19 with TRBJ1-5, with D uncertain. CDR1 LNHDA and CDR2 SQIVND come from the germline V gene (reference sequence). The CDR3 runs 15 residues. V was clipped by 6 bases and J by 0 bases, with 12 bases between them. DNA for the CDR3: TGTGCCAGTAGCCAGGACGGGGTTAGCAATCAGCCCCAGCATTTT. Translated, it gives CASSQDGVSNQPQHF.

This sequence joins TRBV6-1 and TRBJ1-1; weak D call: TRBD1 (6 bases). CDR1 and CDR2 from the germline V gene are MNHNS and SASEGT. The V gene lost 2 bases and the J gene lost 1 base, with 11 bases spanning the gap. CDR3 length: 15 residues. CDR3 sequence: CASSELKGGNTEAFF. The CDR3 DNA is TGTGCCAGCAGTGAACTGAAAGGGGGGAACACTGAAGCTTTCTTT.

The chain links TRBV19 to TRBJ2-5; 8 nucleotides match TRBD1. The CDR3 spans 14 residues. V gave up 5 bases and J gave up 3 bases; unmatched junction bases: 5. Germline-derived CDR1 and CDR2 are LNHDA and SQIVND (reference sequence). Here the CDR3 reads CASSPRGREETQYF. The CDR3 coding sequence is TGTGCCAGTAGTCCCAGGGGGCGAGAAGAGACCCAGTACTTC.

The rearrangement joins TRBV27 to TRBJ1-1; TRBD1 agrees at 8 bases. CDR3 length: 16 amino acids. V shed 6 bases and J 0 bases; nucleotides not matched to a gene: 9. Germline CDR1 MNHEY, CDR2 SMNVEV (reference sequence). CDR3: CASSPGQVSMNTEAFF. CDR3 DNA sequence: TGTGCCAGCAGCCCGGGACAGGTGTCCATGAACACTGAAGCTTTCTTT.